This TCR beta chain was retrieved from a study of T cell repertoires in cytomegalovirus infection. Overall study context: Public TCR beta signatures marked donors with CMV infection and the matching HLA. Study results and caveats: HLA-C-restricted, CMV-specific TCR beta clonotypes were dominant ex vivo. Totalled public TCR beta family frequency picked out people who carried CMV plus the relevant HLA.

One entry per CDR3 protein results from TCRdb running MiXCR on the reads. The sample includes 200,000 to 300,000 distinct CDR3 sequences, over 8% seen only once; the top ten take approximately 16%. Between the trimmed V and J ends, which lost 6 bases and 7 bases, there was a span of 15 bases. The CDR3 runs to 13 residues. CDR1 and CDR2 from the germline V gene are SGHTA and FQGNSA. A word on this clonotype: Its antigen is as yet unknown.

The chain uses TRBV7-2 and TRBJ2-5; D perhaps matches TRBD2 (5 bases). The clonotype was recovered from a human donor in good health (CMV status not recorded). Some clones in this sample may be carry-over from other donors' samples. Sequenced input: PBMCs. The CDR3 reads CASSRVAGGTQYF. The CDR3 DNA is TGTGCCAGCAGTAGGGTAGCCGGAGGGACCCAGTACTTC.